Listed below are T cell receptor beta chains from one sample, sequenced in a study of T-cell reconstitution after alpha-beta-depleted transplantation in children. TCRdb ran MiXCR on the PCR reads and lists one entry per CDR3 protein. In the table there are about 540,000 distinct CDR3 sequences, roughly 18% of which are singletons. The sample here was PBMCs from the stem cell graft donor, taken from the stem cell graft. All receptors come from a human donor who donated a stem cell graft to a child with acute lymphoblastic leukemia. Both conserved end residues are part of each CDR3. Fields, in order: D gene, clone size, V gene, J gene, CDR3 DNA, CDR3 protein. D genes are given only for firm matches. Size values are once, few and many counts, or a class for expanded clones, and some rows have none.

NA	few	TRBV2	TRBJ2-7	TGTGCCAGCGCGGGACGGGCCTACGAGCAGTACTTC	CASAGRAYEQYF
NA	NA	TRBV9	TRBJ2-7	TGTGCCAGCGGCGAACCCTACGAGCAGTACTTC	CASGEPYEQYF
TRBD1	few	TRBV5-6	TRBJ2-7	TGTGCCAGCACTTCGGGACAGGGGGCGGTTACCTACGAGCAGTACTTC	CASTSGQGAVTYEQYF
NA	few	TRBV20-1	TRBJ2-5	TGCAGTGCTAGAGATCCCGACCCAAATCTAGGGGAGACCCAGTACTTC	CSARDPDPNLGETQYF
NA	few	TRBV4-1	TRBJ2-7	TGCGCCAGCAGCCAGAATCCGGCAGGACTCTTCTACGAGCAGTACTTC	CASSQNPAGLFYEQYF
NA	once	TRBV4-1	TRBJ2-1	TGCGCCAGCAGCCAAGGTCCCCTGGGATCCTACAATGAGCAGTTCTTC	CASSQGPLGSYNEQFF
NA	NA	TRBV7-6	TRBJ1-4	TGTGCCAGCAGCCGTAGGGCTCCAAATGAAAAACTGTTTTTT	CASSRRAPNEKLFF
NA	NA	TRBV5-1	TRBJ1-3	TGCGCCAGCAGCTGGGGACACCTCTCTGGAAACACCATATATTTT	CASSWGHLSGNTIYF
TRBD1	NA	TRBV18	TRBJ1-4	TGTGCCAGCTCACCACGGACAGGCCTTGGCCCCGGGGCAACTAATGAAAAACTGTTTTTT	CASSPRTGLGPGATNEKLFF
TRBD1	NA	TRBV4-1	TRBJ2-7	TGCGCCAGCAGCCAAGGTCCGCAGGGGGCGCCCGGCGAGCAGTACTTC	CASSQGPQGAPGEQYF
NA	NA	TRBV7-9	TRBJ1-2	TGTGCCAGCAGCTTAGAAGCGGGCCCCCTCTATGGCTACACCTTC	CASSLEAGPLYGYTF
NA	NA	TRBV29-1	TRBJ2-4	TGCAGCGTTGAGCCGGGGAACAAAAACATTCAGTACTTC	CSVEPGNKNIQYF
NA	few	TRBV29-1	TRBJ2-6	TGCAGCGTTGACGCCGACTCTGGGGCCAACGTCCTGACTTTC	CSVDADSGANVLTF
TRBD1	many	TRBV29-1	TRBJ2-6	TGCAGCGTTGAGACAGGGCGGGCCAACGTCCTGACTTTC	CSVETGRANVLTF
NA	NA	TRBV19	TRBJ2-2	TGTGCCAGTAGTACGACCTCGCTGGCCGGGGAGCTGTTTTTT	CASSTTSLAGELFF
NA	few	TRBV20-1	TRBJ1-3	TGCAGTGCTAGAGCCAACGGGCCTGGAAACACCATATATTTT	CSARANGPGNTIYF
TRBD1	NA	TRBV7-9	TRBJ2-7	TGTGCCAGCAGCGAAGGGACAGGGTGGTCCTACGAGCAGTACTTC	CASSEGTGWSYEQYF
NA	few	TRBV6-5	TRBJ2-1	TGTGCCAGCAGTTTAGGGCTAGCATCCGAGCAGTTCTTC	CASSLGLASEQFF
NA	NA	TRBV12-3/TRBV12-4	TRBJ2-1	TGTGCCAGCAGTTTTGCAAATCGATTAGGGAGCTCCTACAATGAGCAGTTCTTC	CASSFANRLGSSYNEQFF
TRBD2	NA	TRBV29-1	TRBJ2-7	TGCAGCGTTGATGCGACTAGCGGGAGCTCCTACGAGCAGTACTTC	CSVDATSGSSYEQYF
NA	NA	TRBV7-6	TRBJ2-1	TGTGCCAGCAGCTTATGGGGAGCGGGTCTCCGTGGGAATGAGCAGTTCTTC	CASSLWGAGLRGNEQFF
TRBD2	NA	TRBV18	TRBJ2-7	TGTGCCAGCTCGGCGACTAGCGGGAGCTCCTACGAGCAGTACTTC	CASSATSGSSYEQYF
TRBD2	many	TRBV12-3/TRBV12-4	TRBJ2-3	TGTGCCAGCAGTTTTGGCGGGAGGGGTACAGATACGCAGTATTTT	CASSFGGRGTDTQYF
NA	few	TRBV5-1	TRBJ2-2	TGCGCCAGCAGCTTGTTGGACGGGGGAACCGGGGAGCTGTTTTTT	CASSLLDGGTGELFF
NA	NA	TRBV28	TRBJ1-2	TGTGCCAGCAGTTTATACGGGATGGGTATAGACTATGGCTACACCTTC	CASSLYGMGIDYGYTF
NA	few	TRBV29-1	TRBJ1-1	TGCAGCGTTGTCAGAGCTATGAACACTGAAGCTTTCTTT	CSVVRAMNTEAFF
TRBD1	few	TRBV20-1	TRBJ1-2	TGCAGTGCTAGACATTCGGACAGGGGGTATGGCTACACCTTC	CSARHSDRGYGYTF
NA	few	TRBV15	TRBJ2-1	TGTGCCACCGGCGCGGGCAGAGACTACAATGAGCAGTTCTTC	CATGAGRDYNEQFF
TRBD2	NA	TRBV10-3	TRBJ2-7	TGTGCCATCAGTGAGTCCGAACGGGAGGGCCTCGAGCAGTACTTC	CAISESEREGLEQYF
TRBD1	NA	TRBV7-9	TRBJ1-5	TGTGCCAGCAGCTTAGGGGACAGGGGGCGGGGGCAGCCCCAGCATTTT	CASSLGDRGRGQPQHF
NA	few	TRBV6-5	TRBJ1-1	TGTGCCAGCAGTTTTCTAGGTGGGTCAGAAGCTTTCTTT	CASSFLGGSEAFF
TRBD2	many	TRBV11-1	TRBJ2-1	TGTGCCAGCAGCCCCACCGGGCTTGCAGCGGGAGAGTTCAATGAGCAGTTCTTC	CASSPTGLAAGEFNEQFF
TRBD1	NA	TRBV12-3/TRBV12-4	TRBJ1-2	TGTGCCAGCACCCTTATCCTATCTCCGGGACAGGGGGCATTTGGCTACACCTTC	CASTLILSPGQGAFGYTF
NA	few	TRBV5-5	TRBJ2-7	TGTGCCAGCAGCTTTACATGGGTGAACGAGCAGTACTTC	CASSFTWVNEQYF
NA	NA	TRBV29-1	TRBJ2-1	TGCAGCGTCCCCAGGGCTACCTACAATGAGCAGTTCTTC	CSVPRATYNEQFF
NA	NA	TRBV29-1	TRBJ2-1	TGCAGCGTTGAAGAAGGGGGGAGGGGCTTGGATGAGCAGTTCTTC	CSVEEGGRGLDEQFF
TRBD2	few	TRBV6-1	TRBJ2-7	TGTGCCAGCAGTAGCCCTCGACTAGCGGATCCCTACGAGCAGTACTTC	CASSSPRLADPYEQYF
TRBD2	few	TRBV7-2	TRBJ2-7	TGTGCCAGCAGCTTTGAAGGCGGGAGTTTTTCCGAGCAGTACTTC	CASSFEGGSFSEQYF
NA	NA	TRBV7-9	TRBJ1-5	TGTGCCAGCAGCTTACTCCAGGGAGCCGGCAATCAGCCCCAGCATTTT	CASSLLQGAGNQPQHF
NA	many	TRBV12-3/TRBV12-4	TRBJ1-1	TGTGCCAGCAGTTACACTGAAGCTTTCTTT	CASSYTEAFF
NA	NA	TRBV7-9	TRBJ2-7	TGTGCCAGCAGCTTCACGTCGGCCGTCTACGAGCAGTACTTC	CASSFTSAVYEQYF
NA	few	TRBV5-1	TRBJ1-4	TGCGCCAGCAGCTTGGAGTCGTCAAGGAATGAAAAACTGTTTTTT	CASSLESSRNEKLFF
NA	NA	TRBV3-1	TRBJ2-1	TGTGCCAGCAGCGCCCCGAAAACCCAGCGATGGGCCCATGAGCAGTTCTTC	CASSAPKTQRWAHEQFF
TRBD1	few	TRBV7-9	TRBJ1-6	TGTGCCAGCAGCTGGGGGACAGGGGGTTCACCCCTCCACTTT	CASSWGTGGSPLHF
TRBD2	NA	TRBV3-1	TRBJ2-5	TGTGCCAGCAGCCAACTAGCGGGGACGTACCAAGAGACCCAGTACTTC	CASSQLAGTYQETQYF
NA	few	TRBV5-1	TRBJ2-7	TGCGCCAGCAGCTCCAGCGGGCGTTATCTCCCCTGGTCCCCTCTCCCCTCCTACTACGAGCAGTACTTC	CASSSSGRYLPWSPLPSYYEQYF
TRBD1	NA	TRBV7-9	TRBJ2-7	TGTGCCAGCAGCCCCCCAGGGGGTCCCTCGTACGAGCAGTACTTC	CASSPPGGPSYEQYF